The subject of this entry is one TCR beta chain. TCR sequencing used cDNA made by reverse transcription of extracted RNA. TCRdb's table, derived via immunoSEQ multiplex PCR, lists solely in-frame clones and lacks some. The table has over 150,000 clones, 60% to 70% seen once. The CDR3 is 14 amino acids. CDR1 is MNHEY, CDR2 SMNVEV, per germline (reference sequence). V was cut by 3 bases and J by 8 bases, with 15 bases left in between. This entry is derived from a study of CD8+ T cells in alopecia areata. At the level of the study: Using the percentage of affected scalp area, treated patients' severity was scored.

Treatment indicated: oral pan-JAK inhibitor, 5-10 mg twice daily. The TCR comes from a human donor with alopecia areata. The specimen comprised CD4+ T cells sorted from blood, sampled at week 4, from a patient treated with tofacitinib. The V and J genes are TRBV27 and TRBJ2-3, with D tentatively TRBD2 (7 bases). The CDR3 coding sequence is TGTGCCAGCAGTTTCGCGGGAGCCAGGGGTACGCAGTATTTT. This gives the protein CASSFAGARGTQYF.